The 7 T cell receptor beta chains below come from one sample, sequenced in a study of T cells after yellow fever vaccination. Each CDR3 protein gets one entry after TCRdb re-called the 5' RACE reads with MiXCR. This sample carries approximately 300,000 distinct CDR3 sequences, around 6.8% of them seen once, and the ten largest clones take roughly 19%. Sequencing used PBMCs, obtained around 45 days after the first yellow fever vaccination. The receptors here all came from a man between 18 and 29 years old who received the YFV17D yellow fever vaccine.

CDR3 DNA sequence: TGTGCCAGCGGACTGGACAGGGGGGAAAACATTCAGTACTTC. Residues: CASGLDRGENIQYF. The chain links TRBV12-3 or TRBV12-4 to TRBJ2-4; 10 positions match TRBD1. V lost 8 bases, J lost 5 bases, and 6 bases stayed unmatched. The CDR3 is 14 amino acids.

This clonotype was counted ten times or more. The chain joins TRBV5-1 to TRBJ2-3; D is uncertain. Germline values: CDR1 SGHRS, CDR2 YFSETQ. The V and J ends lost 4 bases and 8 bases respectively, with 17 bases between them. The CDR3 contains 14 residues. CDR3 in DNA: TGCGCCAGCAGCCCTGGGTCCCCCGGCGGTACGCAGTATTTT. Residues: CASSPGSPGGTQYF.

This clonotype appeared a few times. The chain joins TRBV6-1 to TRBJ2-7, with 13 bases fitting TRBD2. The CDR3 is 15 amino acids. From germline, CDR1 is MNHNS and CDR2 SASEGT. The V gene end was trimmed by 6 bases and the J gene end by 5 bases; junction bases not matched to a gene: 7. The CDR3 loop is CASRPLAGGPNEQYV. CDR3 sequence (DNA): TGTGCCAGCAGGCCACTAGCGGGGGGGCCTAACGAGCAGTACGTC.

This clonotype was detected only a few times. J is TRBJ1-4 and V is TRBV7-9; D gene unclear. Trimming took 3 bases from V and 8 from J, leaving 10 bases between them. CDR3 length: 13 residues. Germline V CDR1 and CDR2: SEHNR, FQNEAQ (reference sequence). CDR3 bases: TGTGCCAGCAGCTTGCTCGGGAAGGAAAAACTGTTTTTT. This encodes CASSLLGKEKLFF.

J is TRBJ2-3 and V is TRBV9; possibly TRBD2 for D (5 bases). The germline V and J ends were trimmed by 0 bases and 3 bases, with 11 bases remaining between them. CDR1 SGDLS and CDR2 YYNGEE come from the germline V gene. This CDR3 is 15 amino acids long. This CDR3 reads CASSVGLQRTDTQYF. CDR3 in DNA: TGTGCCAGCAGCGTAGGACTCCAGCGGACAGATACGCAGTATTTT. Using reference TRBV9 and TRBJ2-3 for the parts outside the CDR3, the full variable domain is DSGVTQTPKHLITATGQRVTLRCSPRSGDLSVYWYQQSLDQGLQFLIQYYNGEERAKGNILERFSAQQFPDLHSELNLSSLELGDSALYFCASSVGLQRTDTQYFGPGTRLTVL.

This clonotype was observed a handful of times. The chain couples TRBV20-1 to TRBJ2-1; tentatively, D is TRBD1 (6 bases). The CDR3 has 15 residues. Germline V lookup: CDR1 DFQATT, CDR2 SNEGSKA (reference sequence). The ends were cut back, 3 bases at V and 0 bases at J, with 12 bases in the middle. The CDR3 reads CSASVGQSSYNEQFF. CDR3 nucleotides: TGCAGTGCTAGTGTAGGACAGAGCTCCTACAATGAGCAGTTCTTC.

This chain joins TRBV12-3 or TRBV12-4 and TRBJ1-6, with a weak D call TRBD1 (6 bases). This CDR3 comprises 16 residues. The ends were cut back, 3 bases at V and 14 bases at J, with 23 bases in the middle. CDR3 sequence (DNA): TGTGCCAGCAGTTTTTGGGGGGCTTCCCTAAATAGGTCCCTCCACTTT. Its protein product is CASSFWGASLNRSLHF.